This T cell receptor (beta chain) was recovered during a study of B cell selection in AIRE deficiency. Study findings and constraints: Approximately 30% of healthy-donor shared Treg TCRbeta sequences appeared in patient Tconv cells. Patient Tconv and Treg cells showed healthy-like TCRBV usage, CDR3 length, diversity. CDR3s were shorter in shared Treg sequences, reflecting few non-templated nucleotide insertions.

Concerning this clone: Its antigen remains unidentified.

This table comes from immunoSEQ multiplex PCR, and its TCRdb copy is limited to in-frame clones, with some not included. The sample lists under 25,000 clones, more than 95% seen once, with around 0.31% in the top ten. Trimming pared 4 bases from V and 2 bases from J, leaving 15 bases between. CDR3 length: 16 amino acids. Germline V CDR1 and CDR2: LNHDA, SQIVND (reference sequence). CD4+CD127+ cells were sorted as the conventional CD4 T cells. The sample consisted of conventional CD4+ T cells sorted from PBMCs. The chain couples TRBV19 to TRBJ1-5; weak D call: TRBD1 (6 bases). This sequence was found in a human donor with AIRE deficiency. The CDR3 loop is CASSTYRVGGNQPQHF. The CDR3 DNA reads TGTGCCAGTAGTACGTACAGGGTGGGGGGCAATCAGCCCCAGCATTTT. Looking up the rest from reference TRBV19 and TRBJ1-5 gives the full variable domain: DGGITQSPKYLFRKEGQNVTLSCEQNLNHDAMYWYRQDPGQGLRLIYYSQIVNDFQKGDIAEGYSVSREKKESFPLTVTSAQKNPTAFYLCASSTYRVGGNQPQHFGDGTRLSIL.